A single sample gave rise to the 9 T cell receptor beta chains below, sequenced in a study of OX40 agonist ivuxolimab in advanced cancers. Only in-frame clones appear in the TCRdb table, and some are missing; sequencing was by immunoSEQ multiplex PCR. The data show tens of thousands of clones, with roughly nine tenths seen just once and 0.3% to 0.4% held by the top ten. The source material was CD4+ or CD8+ T cells sorted from blood, sampled in a trial of the OX40 agonist ivuxolimab. These receptor sequences come from an adult with an advanced solid tumor such as melanoma, head and neck, liver or kidney cancer.

This chain links TRBV2 with TRBJ1-1, with D hard to call. This CDR3 spans 11 amino acids. V shed 10 bases and J shed 0 bases, with 6 bases lying between them. The germline gives CDR1 SNHLY, CDR2 FYNNEI. The CDR3 bases are TGTGCCAAAACATTGAACACTGAAGCTTTCTTT. Its protein is CAKTLNTEAFF.

The chain employs TRBV4-3 and TRBJ2-3; the D gene is possibly TRBD2 (5 bases). The CDR3 sequence is 16 residues long. The ends were cut back, 0 bases at V and 5 bases at J, with 15 bases in the middle. CDR1 and CDR2 from the germline V gene are LGHNA and YSLEER. The CDR3 coding sequence is TGCGCCAGCAGCCAAGAAGGAGGACCAACCGGAGATACGCAGTATTTT. Protein sequence: CASSQEGGPTGDTQYF.

This clone was recorded only once. The chain couples TRBV28 to TRBJ2-3; weak D call: TRBD2 (6 bases). From germline, CDR1 is MDHEN and CDR2 SYDVKM. The CDR3 extends over 15 amino acids. The ends were cut back, 5 bases at V and 1 base at J, with 13 bases in the middle. The CDR3 spells CASSLIADGTDTQYF. The CDR3 coding sequence is TGTGCCAGCAGTCTCATAGCGGACGGCACAGATACGCAGTATTTT.

The genes are TRBV19 and TRBJ2-2; no clear D. From germline, CDR1 is LNHDA and CDR2 SQIVND (reference sequence). Trimming took off 2 bases at V and 6 bases at J, with 16 bases between the two ends. The CDR3 loop spans 16 amino acids. The CDR3 sequence is CASSISGHGVPGELFF. The DNA of the CDR3 is TGTGCCAGTAGTATATCTGGGCATGGGGTACCCGGGGAGCTGTTTTTT.

The chain recombines TRBV11-3 with TRBJ2-7; 8 nucleotides line up with TRBD2. The length of the CDR3 is 16 residues. The V and J ends lost 5 bases and 7 bases, in that order; junction bases with no gene match: 16. CDR1 and CDR2 (germline): SGHNT, YENEEA. DNA for the CDR3: TGTGCCAGCAGCGAAACCGGGACTAGTGTGGCGGAAGAGCAGTACTTC. Translation gives CASSETGTSVAEEQYF.

This clone was counted only a few times. The V and J genes are TRBV29-1 and TRBJ2-1; D unresolved. The germline V gene encodes CDR1 SQVTM and CDR2 ANQGSEA. V lost 0 bases and J lost 0, with 6 bases in between. The CDR3 extends over 14 amino acids. CDR3 nucleotides: TGCAGCGTTGAAGATGCCAGCTCCTACAATGAGCAGTTCTTC. It is translated as CSVEDASSYNEQFF.

This clone was observed once. J is TRBJ1-1 and V is TRBV7-2; 7 bases are a match to TRBD1. The CDR3 covers 13 residues. CDR1 and CDR2 (germline): SGHTA, FQGNSA. V trimming: 6 bases; J trimming: 0 bases; junction bases outside the gene matches: 1. The CDR3, as DNA: TGTGCCAGCAGGGGACAGTTGAACACTGAAGCTTTCTTT. Amino acids: CASRGQLNTEAFF.

This clone has just one count. V is TRBV19 and J is TRBJ2-3; D is unresolved. V lost 6 bases to trimming and J lost 0 bases, with 10 bases between them. This CDR3 has 14 amino acids. The V gene's germline CDR1 is LNHDA and CDR2 SQIVND (reference sequence). CDR3 in amino acids: CASSLRPSTDTQYF. CDR3 nucleotides: TGTGCCAGTAGCCTCAGGCCAAGCACAGATACGCAGTATTTT.

This chain joins TRBV2 and TRBJ2-3, with 10 positions matching TRBD2. The CDR3 runs to 17 residues. Trimming at V came to 3 bases and at J to 5 bases, leaving 11 bases not matched to a gene. Germline CDR1 is SNHLY and CDR2 is FYNNEI. CDR3 sequence: CASSEWGSGGAGDTQYF. The CDR3 coding sequence is TGTGCCAGCAGTGAGTGGGGAAGCGGGGGGGCAGGAGATACGCAGTATTTT.